This is a list of T cell receptor beta chains from one sample in a study of cytomegalovirus exposure and HLA in healthy donors. The table came from immunoSEQ multiplex PCR; TCRdb's copy has only in-frame clones and leaves some out. This table has around 150,000 clones, nearly 80% appearing once. Input material: PBMCs. The receptors here all came from a male donor in good health and CMV-seronegative. CDR3s include the opening cysteine and the closing phenylalanine or tryptophan. The D gene is left open where the match is weak. Size values are once, few and many counts, or a class for expanded clones, and some rows have none.

V	D	size	J	CDR3	DNA
TRBV5-1	TRBD1	.	TRBJ1-1	CASSFATGDTEAFF	TGCGCCAGCAGCTTCGCGACAGGGGACACTGAAGCTTTCTTT
TRBV4-3	TRBD1	.	TRBJ2-7	CASSPDRGPYEQYF	TGCGCCAGCAGCCCCGACAGGGGTCCGTACGAGCAGTACTTC
TRBV2	.	once	TRBJ1-4	CASSLRGATNEKLFF	TGTGCCAGCAGTTTACGGGGGGCGACTAATGAAAAACTGTTTTTT
TRBV18	.	.	TRBJ1-4	CASSTGQPGDTEKLFF	TGTGCCAGCTCAACTGGACAGCCAGGGGATACTGAAAAACTGTTTTTT
TRBV7-9	TRBD1	few	TRBJ1-1	CSSSYTQGAGSEAFF	TGTTCCAGCAGCTACACCCAGGGGGCTGGGTCTGAAGCTTTCTTT
TRBV2	TRBD2	.	TRBJ2-5	CASKTSGHQETQYF	TGTGCCAGCAAAACTAGCGGGCATCAAGAGACCCAGTACTTC
TRBV20-1	.	.	TRBJ1-4	CSARFRRDEVF	TGCAGTGCTAGATTCCGGCGGGACGAGGTTTTT
TRBV9	TRBD2	.	TRBJ2-1	CASSANLAGGTPNEQFF	TGTGCCAGCAGCGCAAATCTAGCGGGAGGGACCCCCAATGAGCAGTTCTTC
TRBV7-9	.	.	TRBJ2-5	CASSPPGEQETQYF	TGTGCCAGCAGCCCACCGGGGGAACAAGAGACCCAGTACTTC
TRBV4-1	.	.	TRBJ1-5	CASSQGLISNQPQHF	TGCGCCAGCAGCCAGGGCTTGATTAGCAATCAGCCCCAGCATTTT
TRBV7-9	TRBD1	.	TRBJ1-2	CASSYTQGNGYTF	TGTGCCAGCAGCTATACACAGGGGAACGGCTACACCTTC
TRBV7-9	TRBD2	.	TRBJ2-2	CASSLAGSGSTGELFF	TGTGCCAGCAGCCTCGCTGGGAGCGGGAGCACCGGGGAGCTGTTTTTT
TRBV6-1	TRBD1	.	TRBJ1-6	CASRDRENSPLHF	TGTGCCAGCAGGGACAGGGAAAATTCACCCCTCCACTTT
TRBV6-5	.	few	TRBJ1-2	CASSYDSNYGYTF	TGTGCCAGCAGTTACGACAGCAACTATGGCTACACCTTC
TRBV27	TRBD2	.	TRBJ2-2	CASLGLAGENTGELFF	TGTGCCAGCTTGGGACTAGCGGGCGAGAACACCGGGGAGCTGTTTTTT
TRBV11-3	TRBD1	.	TRBJ2-1	CASSGLGTGYNEQFF	TGTGCCAGCAGCGGCCTCGGGACAGGCTACAATGAGCAGTTCTTC
TRBV5-1	TRBD1	.	TRBJ1-2	CASSIGTGNYGYTF	TGCGCCAGCAGCATCGGGACAGGGAACTATGGCTACACCTTC
TRBV5-5	TRBD1	.	TRBJ1-1	CASSLGQGRTEAFF	TGTGCCAGCAGTTTGGGACAGGGGCGGACTGAAGCTTTCTTT
TRBV12-5	TRBD2	.	TRBJ2-1	CASGIGRVSYNEQFF	TGTGCTAGTGGGATCGGGAGGGTTTCCTACAATGAGCAGTTCTTC
TRBV15	.	.	TRBJ1-1	CATSRGRSAEAFF	TGTGCCACCAGCAGAGGGAGGTCGGCTGAAGCTTTCTTT
TRBV9	.	.	TRBJ2-3	CASSVPTGTGSLSDTQYF	TGTGCCAGCAGCGTACCCACCGGTACCGGGAGTTTGTCAGATACGCAGTATTTT
TRBV27	TRBD1	.	TRBJ1-1	CASRSWRGLDTEAFF	TGTGCCAGCAGGTCGTGGAGGGGGCTAGACACTGAAGCTTTCTTT
TRBV9	TRBD1	.	TRBJ2-7	CASSRDRSSYEQYF	TGTGCCAGCAGCCGGGACAGGAGCTCCTACGAGCAGTACTTC
TRBV19	.	few	TRBJ2-5	CASSGQGGYQETQYF	TGTGCCAGTAGCGGGCAGGGGGGTTACCAAGAGACCCAGTACTTC
TRBV2	TRBD1	once	TRBJ2-7	CARSSQGALVYEQYF	TGTGCCAGGTCCTCACAGGGGGCTCTTGTTTACGAGCAGTACTTC
TRBV7-6	TRBD1	.	TRBJ1-5	CASSLAGTGLQPQHF	TGTGCCAGCAGCTTAGCAGGGACAGGGTTGCAGCCCCAGCATTTT
TRBV7-8	.	.	TRBJ1-5	CASSLASPFNREPQHF	TGTGCCAGCAGCTTAGCGTCCCCCTTTAATCGGGAGCCCCAGCATTTT
TRBV12-5	.	.	TRBJ2-7	CASGLGQNYEQYF	TGTGCTAGTGGTTTGGGACAGAACTACGAGCAGTACTTC
TRBV5-5	TRBD1	.	TRBJ1-2	CASSRATGDYGYTF	TGTGCCAGCAGCCGAGCTACAGGGGATTATGGCTACACCTTC
TRBV5-1	TRBD1	few	TRBJ2-5	CASSRTGAETQYF	TGCGCCAGCAGTAGGACAGGGGCAGAGACCCAGTACTTC
TRBV6-1	.	.	TRBJ1-6	CASSESAGLGSPLHF	TGTGCCAGCAGTGAATCGGCAGGGTTGGGTTCACCCCTCCACTTT
TRBV19	TRBD1	.	TRBJ1-5	CASSILDRGRNQPQHF	TGTGCCAGTAGTATACTAGACAGGGGGCGAAATCAGCCCCAGCATTTT
TRBV5-4	.	.	TRBJ2-3	CASSLKLGTDTQYF	TGTGCCAGCAGCTTGAAGTTAGGCACAGATACGCAGTATTTT
TRBV14	.	.	TRBJ2-1	CASSQDPDSSRQFF	TGTGCCAGCAGCCAAGACCCGGACAGCTCTAGGCAGTTCTTC